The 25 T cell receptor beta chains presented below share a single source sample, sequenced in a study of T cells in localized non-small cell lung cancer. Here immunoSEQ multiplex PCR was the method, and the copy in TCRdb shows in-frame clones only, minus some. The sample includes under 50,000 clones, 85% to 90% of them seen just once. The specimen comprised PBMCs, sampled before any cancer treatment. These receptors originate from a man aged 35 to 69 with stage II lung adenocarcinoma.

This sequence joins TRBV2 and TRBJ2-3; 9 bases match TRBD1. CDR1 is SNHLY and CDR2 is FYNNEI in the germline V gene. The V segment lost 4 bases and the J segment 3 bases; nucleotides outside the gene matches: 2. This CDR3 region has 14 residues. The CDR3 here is CASSADRGTDTQYF. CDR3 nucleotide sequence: TGTGCCAGCAGTGCAGACAGGGGGACAGATACGCAGTATTTT.

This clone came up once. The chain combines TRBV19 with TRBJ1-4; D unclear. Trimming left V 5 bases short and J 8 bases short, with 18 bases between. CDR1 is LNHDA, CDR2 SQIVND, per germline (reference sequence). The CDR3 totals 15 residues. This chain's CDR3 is CASSLREVAPEKLFF. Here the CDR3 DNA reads TGTGCCAGTAGTCTCCGGGAAGTGGCCCCAGAAAAACTGTTTTTT.

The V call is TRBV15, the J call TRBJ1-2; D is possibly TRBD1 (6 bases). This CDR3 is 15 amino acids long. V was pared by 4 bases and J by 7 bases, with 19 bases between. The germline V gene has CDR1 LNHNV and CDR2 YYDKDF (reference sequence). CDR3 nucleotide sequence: TGTGCCACCAGCATCGAGGTACAGGGATTGGCTGGCTACACCTTC. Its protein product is CATSIEVQGLAGYTF.

The CDR3 loop is CASSYSWTTGELFF. In DNA form, the CDR3 reads TGTGCCAGCAGTTACTCGTGGACCACCGGGGAGCTGTTTTTT. The chain carries TRBV6-5 and TRBJ2-2; D not resolved. Germline assignment: CDR1 MNHEY and CDR2 SVGAGI. The CDR3 consists of 14 residues. Trimming shortened V by 0 bases and J by 4 bases, and 6 bases separated the two germline ends.

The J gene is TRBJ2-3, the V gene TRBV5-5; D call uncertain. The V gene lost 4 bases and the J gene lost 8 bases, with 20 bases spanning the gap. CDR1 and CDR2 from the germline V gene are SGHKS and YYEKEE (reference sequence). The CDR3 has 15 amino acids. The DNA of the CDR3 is TGTGCCAGCAGCATGGGCCCACAGTTAGGGCTTACGCAGTATTTT. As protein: CASSMGPQLGLTQYF.

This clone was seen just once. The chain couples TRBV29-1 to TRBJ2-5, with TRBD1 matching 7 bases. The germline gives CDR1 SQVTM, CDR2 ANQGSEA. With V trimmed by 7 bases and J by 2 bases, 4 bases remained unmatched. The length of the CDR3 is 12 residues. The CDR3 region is CSGRDRQETQYF. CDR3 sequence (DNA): TGCAGCGGTCGGGACAGACAAGAGACCCAGTACTTC.

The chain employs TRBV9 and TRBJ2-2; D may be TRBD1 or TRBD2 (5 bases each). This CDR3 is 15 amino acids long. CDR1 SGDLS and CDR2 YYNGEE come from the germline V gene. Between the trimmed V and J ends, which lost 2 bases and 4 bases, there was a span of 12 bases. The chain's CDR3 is CASSVRGTSTGELFF. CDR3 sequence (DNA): TGTGCCAGCAGCGTGAGGGGTACAAGCACCGGGGAGCTGTTTTTT.

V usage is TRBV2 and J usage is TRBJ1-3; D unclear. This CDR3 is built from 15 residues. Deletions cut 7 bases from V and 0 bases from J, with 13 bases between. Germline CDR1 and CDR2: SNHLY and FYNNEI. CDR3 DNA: TGTGCCAGCACCCAGGAGGGCTTCTCTGGAAACACCATATATTTT. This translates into CASTQEGFSGNTIYF. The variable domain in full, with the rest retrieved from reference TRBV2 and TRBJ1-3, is EPEVTQTPSHQVTQMGQEVILRCVPISNHLYFYWYRQILGQKVEFLVSFYNNEISEKSEIFDDQFSVERPDGSNFTLKIRSTKLEDSAMYFCASTQEGFSGNTIYFGEGSWLTVV.

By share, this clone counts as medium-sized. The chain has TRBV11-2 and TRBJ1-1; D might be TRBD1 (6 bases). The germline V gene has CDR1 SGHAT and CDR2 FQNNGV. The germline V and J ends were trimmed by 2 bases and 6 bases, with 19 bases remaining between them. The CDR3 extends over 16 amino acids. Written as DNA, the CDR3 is TGTGCCAGCAGCTTATTCGGGACACCCCCGTTTTCTGAAGCTTTCTTT. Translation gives CASSLFGTPPFSEAFF.

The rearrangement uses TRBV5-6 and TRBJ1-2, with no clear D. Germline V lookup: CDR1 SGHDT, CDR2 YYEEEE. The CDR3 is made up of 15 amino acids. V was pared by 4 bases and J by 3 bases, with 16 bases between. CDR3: CASSPGTTVHYGYTF. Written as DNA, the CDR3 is TGTGCCAGCAGCCCCGGTACTACAGTCCACTATGGCTACACCTTC.

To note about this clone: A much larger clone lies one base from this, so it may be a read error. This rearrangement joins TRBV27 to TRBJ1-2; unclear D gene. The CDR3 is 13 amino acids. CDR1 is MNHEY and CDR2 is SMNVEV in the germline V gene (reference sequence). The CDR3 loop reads CAGSPTIAGGYTF. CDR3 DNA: TGTGCCGGCAGTCCCACCATCGCGGGTGGCTACACCTTC.

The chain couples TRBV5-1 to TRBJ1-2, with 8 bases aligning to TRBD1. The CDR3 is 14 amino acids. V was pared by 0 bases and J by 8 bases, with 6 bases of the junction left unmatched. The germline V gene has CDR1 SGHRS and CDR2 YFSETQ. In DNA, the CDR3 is TGCGCCAGCAGCTTGGAGGGACAGGAGGACGGCTACACCTTC. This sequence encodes CASSLEGQEDGYTF.

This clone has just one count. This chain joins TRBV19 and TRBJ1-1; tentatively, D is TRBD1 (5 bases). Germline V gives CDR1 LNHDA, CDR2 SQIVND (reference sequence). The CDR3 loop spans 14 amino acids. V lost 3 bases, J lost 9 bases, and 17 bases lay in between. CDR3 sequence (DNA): TGTGCCAGTAGTATGCTTGAGACAGTGGGAAAAGCTTTCTTT. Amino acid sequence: CASSMLETVGKAFF.

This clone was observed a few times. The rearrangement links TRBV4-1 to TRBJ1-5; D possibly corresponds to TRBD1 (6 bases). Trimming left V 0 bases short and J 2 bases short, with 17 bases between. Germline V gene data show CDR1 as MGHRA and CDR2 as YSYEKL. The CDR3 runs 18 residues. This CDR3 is CASSQDLSGGRGNQPQHF. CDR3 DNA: TGCGCCAGCAGCCAAGATCTATCGGGGGGCAGGGGCAATCAGCCCCAGCATTTT.

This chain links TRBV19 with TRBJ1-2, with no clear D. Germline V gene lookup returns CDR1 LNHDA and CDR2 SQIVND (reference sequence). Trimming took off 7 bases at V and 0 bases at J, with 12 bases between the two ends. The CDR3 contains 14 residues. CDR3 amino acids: CASNGRRSNYGYTF. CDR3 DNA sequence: TGTGCCAGTAACGGCCGGCGCTCTAACTATGGCTACACCTTC.

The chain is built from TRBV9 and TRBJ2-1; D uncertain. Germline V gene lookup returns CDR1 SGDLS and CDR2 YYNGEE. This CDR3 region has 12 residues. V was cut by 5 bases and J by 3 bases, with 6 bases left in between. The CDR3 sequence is CASSLDYNEQFF. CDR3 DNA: TGTGCCAGCAGTCTGGACTACAATGAGCAGTTCTTC.

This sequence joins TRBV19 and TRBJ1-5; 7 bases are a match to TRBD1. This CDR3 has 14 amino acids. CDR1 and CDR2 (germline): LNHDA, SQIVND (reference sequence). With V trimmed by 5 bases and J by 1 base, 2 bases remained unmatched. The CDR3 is CASSPGQSNQPQHF. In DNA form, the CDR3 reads TGTGCCAGTAGTCCGGGACAGAGCAATCAGCCCCAGCATTTT.

The CDR3 DNA sequence: TGCGCCAGCAGCTTACGACAGGGGGGGGACAATGAGCAGTTCTTC. It yields the protein CASSLRQGGDNEQFF. This sequence joins TRBV4-1 and TRBJ2-1; 9 nucleotides align to TRBD1. V lost 5 bases and J lost 5; bases outside the gene matches: 7. This CDR3 has 15 amino acids. CDR1 and CDR2 from the germline V gene are MGHRA and YSYEKL.

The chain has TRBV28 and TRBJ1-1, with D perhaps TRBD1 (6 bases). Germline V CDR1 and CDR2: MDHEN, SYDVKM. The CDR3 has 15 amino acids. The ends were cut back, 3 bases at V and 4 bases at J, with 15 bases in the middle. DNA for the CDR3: TGTGCCAGCAGTTTCATGGGGGGCGCGGGCACTGAAGCTTTCTTT. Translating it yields CASSFMGGAGTEAFF.

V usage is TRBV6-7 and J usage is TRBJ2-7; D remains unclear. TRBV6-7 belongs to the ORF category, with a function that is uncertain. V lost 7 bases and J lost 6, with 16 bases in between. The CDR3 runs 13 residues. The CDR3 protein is CASTDHDSVEQYF. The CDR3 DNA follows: TGTGCCAGCACCGACCACGACTCGGTCGAGCAGTACTTC.

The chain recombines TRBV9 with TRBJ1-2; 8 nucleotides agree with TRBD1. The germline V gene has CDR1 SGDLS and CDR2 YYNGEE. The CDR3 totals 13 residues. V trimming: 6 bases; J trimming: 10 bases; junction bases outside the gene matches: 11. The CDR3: CASMSRGRFDYTF. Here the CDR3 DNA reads TGTGCCAGCATGTCCAGGGGGCGTTTCGACTACACCTTC. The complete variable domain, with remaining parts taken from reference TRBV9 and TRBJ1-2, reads DSGVTQTPKHLITATGQRVTLRCSPRSGDLSVYWYQQSLDQGLQFLIQYYNGEERAKGNILERFSAQQFPDLHSELNLSSLELGDSALYFCASMSRGRFDYTFGSGTRLTVV.

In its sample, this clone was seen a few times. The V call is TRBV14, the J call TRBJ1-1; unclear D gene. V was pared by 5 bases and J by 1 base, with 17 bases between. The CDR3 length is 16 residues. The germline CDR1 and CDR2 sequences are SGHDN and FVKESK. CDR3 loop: CASSSQGISKNTEAFF. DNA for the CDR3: TGTGCCAGCAGCTCTCAAGGGATCTCCAAGAACACTGAAGCTTTCTTT.

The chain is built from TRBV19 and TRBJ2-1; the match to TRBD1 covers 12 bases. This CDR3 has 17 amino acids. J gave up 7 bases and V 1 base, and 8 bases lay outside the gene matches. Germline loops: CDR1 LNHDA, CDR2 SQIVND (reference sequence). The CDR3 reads CASSIAGTGGLGNEQFF. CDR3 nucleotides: TGTGCCAGTAGTATAGCCGGGACAGGGGGCTTGGGGAATGAGCAGTTCTTC.

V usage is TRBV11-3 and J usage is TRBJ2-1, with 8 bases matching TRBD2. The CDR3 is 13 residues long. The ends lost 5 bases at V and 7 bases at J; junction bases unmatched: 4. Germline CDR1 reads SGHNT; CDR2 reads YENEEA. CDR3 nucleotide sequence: TGTGCCAGCAGCCCCGCGGGGGGAAATGAGCAGTTCTTC. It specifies CASSPAGGNEQFF. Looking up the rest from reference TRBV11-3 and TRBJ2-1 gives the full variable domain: EAGVVQSPRYKIIEKKQPVAFWCNPISGHNTLYWYLQNLGQGPELLIRYENEEAVDDSQLPKDRFSAERLKGVDSTLKIQPAELGDSAVYLCASSPAGGNEQFFGPGTRLTVL.

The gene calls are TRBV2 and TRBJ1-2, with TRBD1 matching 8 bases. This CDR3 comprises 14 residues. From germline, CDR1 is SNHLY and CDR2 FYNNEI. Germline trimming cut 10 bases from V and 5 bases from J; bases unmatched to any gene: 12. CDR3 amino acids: CATQNSQGGYGYTF. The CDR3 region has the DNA TGTGCCACCCAGAACTCACAGGGGGGGTATGGCTACACCTTC.